A single sample gave rise to the 24 T cell receptor beta chains below, sequenced in a study of identical twins. TCRdb reprocessed the 5' RACE reads with MiXCR, giving one entry per CDR3 protein. The data show just under 550,000 distinct CDR3 sequences, with roughly 15% seen just once and roughly 0.44% held by the top ten. This sample also belongs to another study, concerning yellow fever vaccine responses in identical twins.

The sample consisted of CD4+ T cells sorted from blood. The receptors were gathered from a young woman in good health.

This clonotype was observed at least ten times. The chain joins TRBV5-1 to TRBJ2-2; a weak D match, TRBD2 (6 bases). The germline CDR1 and CDR2 sequences are SGHRS and YFSETQ. The V end lost 5 bases, the J end lost 5 bases, and 13 bases lay between the germline ends. The CDR3 length is 14 residues. The CDR3 bases are TGCGCCAGCAGAAAAGAGGGACTTACCGGGGAGCTGTTTTTT. Translated, it gives CASRKEGLTGELFF.

This clonotype has just a few counts. The CDR3 sequence: CASSPGLAGSGELFF. CDR3 sequence (DNA): TGCGCCAGCAGCCCTGGACTAGCTGGTTCCGGGGAGCTGTTTTTT. The chain links TRBV5-1 to TRBJ2-2, with 8 bases matching TRBD2. The CDR3 is 15 amino acids. CDR1 is SGHRS, CDR2 YFSETQ, per germline. Germline trimming cut 4 bases from V and 6 bases from J; bases unmatched to any gene: 8.

This clonotype was seen only a few times. The V gene is TRBV19, the J gene TRBJ1-5; tentative D call: TRBD1 (5 bases). The germline V gene has CDR1 LNHDA and CDR2 SQIVND (reference sequence). This CDR3 spans 16 amino acids. Between the trimmed V and J ends, which lost 5 bases and 3 bases, there was a span of 17 bases. CDR3 DNA: TGTGCCAGTAGTGCTGGGGGACTCTTTCCCAATCAGCCCCAGCATTTT. Amino acid sequence: CASSAGGLFPNQPQHF. Supplemented by reference TRBV19 and TRBJ1-5, the full variable domain reads DGGITQSPKYLFRKEGQNVTLSCEQNLNHDAMYWYRQDPGQGLRLIYYSQIVNDFQKGDIAEGYSVSREKKESFPLTVTSAQKNPTAFYLCASSAGGLFPNQPQHFGDGTRLSIL.

There are many counts of this clonotype. This chain uses TRBV6-1 with TRBJ2-2, with D perhaps matching TRBD1 (5 bases). CDR3 length: 15 residues. Per the germline V gene, CDR1 is MNHNS and CDR2 is SASEGT. Trimming cost V 7 bases and J 4 bases, with 16 bases left between them. The CDR3 sequence: CASTRWQGSTGELFF. The CDR3 nucleotides read TGTGCCAGCACCCGTTGGCAGGGAAGCACCGGGGAGCTGTTTTTT.

This clonotype was detected a few times. This rearrangement joins TRBV6-1 to TRBJ1-1, with D unresolved. CDR3 size: 15 residues. The germline V gene has CDR1 MNHNS and CDR2 SASEGT. V was trimmed by 6 bases and J by 4 bases, leaving 18 bases between them. The CDR3 loop is CASSPLAGRSTEAFF. CDR3 bases: TGTGCCAGCAGCCCCCTCGCCGGGAGATCCACTGAAGCTTTCTTT.

The chain is built from TRBV10-3 and TRBJ2-1, with TRBD2 matching over 11 bases. Germline V gene lookup returns CDR1 ENHRY and CDR2 SYGVKD. The CDR3 extends over 16 amino acids. V lost 5 bases, J lost 9 bases, and 12 bases stayed unmatched. The CDR3 loop is CAISKFSGGASGEQFF. The DNA for the CDR3 is TGTGCCATCAGTAAATTTAGCGGGGGGGCCTCGGGTGAGCAGTTCTTC.

This clonotype was observed a handful of times. V usage is TRBV11-3 and J usage is TRBJ2-1, with D tentatively TRBD1 (6 bases). V dropped 7 bases and J dropped 4 bases, with 11 bases sitting between them. This CDR3 contains 13 residues. The germline V gene has CDR1 SGHNT and CDR2 YENEEA. CDR3 sequence reads: CASTDSLYNEQFF. The CDR3 nucleotides are TGTGCCAGCACGGACAGCCTTTACAATGAGCAGTTCTTC. The full variable domain, completed using reference TRBV11-3 and TRBJ2-1, is EAGVVQSPRYKIIEKKQPVAFWCNPISGHNTLYWYLQNLGQGPELLIRYENEEAVDDSQLPKDRFSAERLKGVDSTLKIQPAELGDSAVYLCASTDSLYNEQFFGPGTRLTVL.

This clonotype came up a few times. V usage is TRBV12-3 or TRBV12-4 and J usage is TRBJ2-7; TRBD1 matches at 8 bases. J lost 4 bases, V lost 0 bases, and 14 bases had no gene match. The CDR3 covers 18 residues. CDR3 protein: CASSLARLDRGRFYEQYF. The DNA for the CDR3 is TGTGCCAGCAGTTTAGCCCGACTTGACAGGGGCCGGTTTTACGAGCAGTACTTC.

J is TRBJ2-5 and V is TRBV28; 8 bases line up with TRBD2. CDR3 length: 15 residues. J gave up 6 bases and V 6 bases, and 12 bases lay outside the gene matches. Germline V gene data show CDR1 as MDHEN and CDR2 as SYDVKM. The CDR3 sequence: CASSQRGGPPQTQYF. The CDR3 DNA sequence: TGTGCCAGCAGCCAGCGCGGGGGGCCCCCACAGACCCAGTACTTC.

This clonotype was observed at least ten times. V is TRBV29-1 and J is TRBJ1-2; perhaps TRBD1 as D (6 bases). The CDR3 covers 14 residues. CDR1 is SQVTM, CDR2 ANQGSEA, per germline. V was trimmed by 3 bases and J by 6 bases, leaving 17 bases between them. The CDR3 coding sequence is TGCAGCGTTGAGGCCGGCTGGCAGGGGAATGGCTACACCTTC. It is translated as CSVEAGWQGNGYTF.

The sample holds a few counts of this clonotype. The chain joins TRBV3-1 to TRBJ2-3; tentatively, D is TRBD2 (5 bases). V lost 0 bases, J lost 0 bases, and 10 bases lay in between. The CDR3 extends over 16 amino acids. In germline, CDR1 is LGHDT, CDR2 YNNKEL (reference sequence). This CDR3 is CASSQDPAASTDTQYF. The CDR3, as DNA: TGTGCCAGCAGCCAAGATCCAGCGGCTAGCACAGATACGCAGTATTTT.

This clonotype was found a few times. The chain employs TRBV12-3 or TRBV12-4 and TRBJ1-5, with a tentative D call TRBD1 (6 bases). The CDR3 covers 16 residues. The ends were cut back, 2 bases at V and 2 bases at J, with 13 bases in the middle. The CDR3 sequence is CASSLSRTVGNQPQHF. CDR3 DNA sequence: TGTGCCAGCAGTTTATCCCGGACAGTTGGCAATCAGCCCCAGCATTTT.

This clonotype was counted between two and nine times. This chain joins TRBV20-1 and TRBJ1-5; no clear D. V lost 4 bases and J lost 0, with 4 bases in between. The CDR3 consists of 12 residues. From germline, CDR1 is DFQATT and CDR2 SNEGSKA (reference sequence). The CDR3 here is CSATVSNQPQHF. CDR3 in DNA: TGCAGTGCTACAGTTAGCAATCAGCCCCAGCATTTT.

This clonotype was detected only a few times. The gene calls are TRBV7-9 and TRBJ2-7; 9 positions match TRBD1. The trim removed 1 base at V and 5 bases at J, leaving 6 bases unmatched. This CDR3 is built from 15 residues. Germline V gene data show CDR1 as SEHNR and CDR2 as FQNEAQ (reference sequence). The CDR3 region has the DNA TGTGCCAGCAGCTTAGGCGGAAGGACAGGGGACGAGCAGTACGTC. Its translation is CASSLGGRTGDEQYV.

This clonotype came up a few times. V is TRBV9 and J is TRBJ1-2, with D uncertain. The V end was cut by 0 bases, the J end by 2 bases, with 8 bases between. The germline V gene has CDR1 SGDLS and CDR2 YYNGEE. The CDR3 contains 14 residues. Here the CDR3 reads CASSVAQKNYGYTF. The CDR3 region has the DNA TGTGCCAGCAGCGTAGCCCAGAAAAACTATGGCTACACCTTC.

This clonotype was seen a few times. The V and J genes are TRBV6-1 and TRBJ2-1; 9 bases map to TRBD2. The CDR3 extends over 16 amino acids. The germline gives CDR1 MNHNS, CDR2 SASEGT. With V trimmed by 3 bases and J by 5 bases, 8 bases remained unmatched. The CDR3, as DNA: TGTGCCAGCAGTGACCCAGCTAGCGGGACGAACAATGAGCAGTTCTTC. It is translated as CASSDPASGTNNEQFF.

Many counts were recorded for this clonotype. This chain joins TRBV20-1 and TRBJ2-2; no definite D call. V was clipped by 0 bases and J by 7 bases, with 12 bases between them. Germline V gene sequence: CDR1 DFQATT, CDR2 SNEGSKA (reference sequence). This CDR3 is built from 14 residues. DNA of the CDR3: TGCAGTGCTAGAGATCTGTATGGGGTCGGGGAGCTGTTTTTT. Its protein is CSARDLYGVGELFF.

The gene calls are TRBV3-1 and TRBJ2-5, with TRBD2 identical over 9 bases. CDR1 and CDR2 (germline): LGHDT, YNNKEL (reference sequence). The V segment lost 0 bases and the J segment 3 bases; nucleotides outside the gene matches: 8. The CDR3 totals 17 residues. The CDR3, as DNA: TGTGCCAGCAGCCAAGATTCGAGCGGGGGGCTGAAAGAGACCCAGTACTTC. This sequence encodes CASSQDSSGGLKETQYF.

This clonotype was counted only a few times. V is TRBV5-1 and J is TRBJ2-1; no reliable D call. The CDR3 runs to 11 residues. Trimming left V 0 bases short and J 10 bases short, with 5 bases between. Germline-derived CDR1 and CDR2 are SGHRS and YFSETQ. The CDR3 loop is CASSLVREQFF. The CDR3 bases are TGCGCCAGCAGCTTGGTCCGAGAGCAGTTCTTC.

V usage is TRBV5-1 and J usage is TRBJ2-2; D remains ambiguous. Germline V lookup: CDR1 SGHRS, CDR2 YFSETQ. The CDR3 covers 16 residues. Trimming took off 2 bases at V and 1 base at J, with 12 bases between the two ends. CDR3 amino acids: CASSFNPGENTGELFF. In DNA form, the CDR3 reads TGCGCCAGCAGCTTCAATCCCGGTGAGAACACCGGGGAGCTGTTTTTT.

This clonotype has more than one count but fewer than ten. This chain joins TRBV6-1 and TRBJ1-5, with TRBD1 as a possible D gene (5 bases). V was trimmed by 10 bases and J by 5 bases, leaving 12 bases between them. Germline assignment: CDR1 MNHNS and CDR2 SASEGT. The CDR3 extends over 12 amino acids. CDR3 nucleotide sequence: TGTGCCACACAGGTAGTGGATCAGCCCCAGCATTTT. Its translation is CATQVVDQPQHF.

This clonotype was seen a handful of times. The CDR3 spells CSVVERESPYEQYF. In nucleotides, the CDR3 is TGCAGCGTCGTTGAGCGGGAGTCACCCTACGAGCAGTACTTC. The V gene is TRBV29-1, the J gene TRBJ2-7; 8 nucleotides line up with TRBD2. The CDR3 contains 14 residues. V lost 6 bases, J lost 2 bases, and 9 bases stayed unmatched. Germline loops: CDR1 SQVTM, CDR2 ANQGSEA.

This chain uses TRBV20-1 with TRBJ2-1; 10 bases map to TRBD1. Germline V gene data show CDR1 as DFQATT and CDR2 as SNEGSKA (reference sequence). The J segment lost 0 bases and the V segment lost 5 bases, leaving 13 bases of the junction unmatched. This CDR3 has 18 residues. The CDR3 protein is CSAQPGTGAPRSYNEQFF. CDR3 sequence (DNA): TGCAGTGCTCAACCCGGGACAGGGGCCCCCCGCTCCTACAATGAGCAGTTCTTC.

The chain employs TRBV18 and TRBJ2-3; 7 bases line up with TRBD2. The CDR3 runs 15 residues. After removal of 8 bases from V and 5 bases from J, the junction contained 13 bases not matched to a gene. Germline V CDR1 and CDR2: KGHSH, LQKENI. The CDR3 sequence is CASTQNGLDGDTQYF. CDR3 in DNA: TGTGCCAGCACACAAAACGGACTAGATGGAGATACGCAGTATTTT.